This TCR beta chain was documented in a study of shared clonotypes between healthy human individuals. As concerns this clone: Its antigen remains unknown.

Notes on the study in general: Memory subsets generally showed lower estimated richness than naive subsets.

V was trimmed by 3 bases and J by 7 bases, leaving 12 bases between them. CDR3 length: 14 amino acids. Germline loops: CDR1 MDHEN, CDR2 SYDVKM. Measured with immunoSEQ multiplex PCR; TCRdb has only the in-frame clones, and not every one. The table includes 190,000 or so clones, 85% to 95% detected once. The receptor's source is a woman between 25 and 40 years old in good health. This chain connects TRBV28 to TRBJ2-2; D unresolved. Material: naive CD4+ T cells sorted from blood. The subset denotes: CD45RA+ positively selected. The CDR3 DNA reads as TGTGCCAGCAGTTTCGGCCCCTTCGGCGGGGAGCTGTTTTTT. This translates into CASSFGPFGGELFF. The whole variable domain, remainder taken from reference TRBV28 and TRBJ2-2, is DVKVTQSSRYLVKRTGEKVFLECVQDMDHENMFWYRQDPGLGLRLIYFSYDVKMKEKGDIPEGYSVSREKKERFSLILESASTNQTSMYLCASSFGPFGGELFFGEGSRLTVL.